This TCR beta chain was identified during a study of cytomegalovirus exposure and HLA in healthy donors. Comment on this clone: Its antigen is not known.

J lost 7 bases, V lost 4 bases, and 12 bases had no gene match. Germline V CDR1 and CDR2: LGHNA, YSLEER. CDR3 length: 16 amino acids. Study outcomes and limitations: Across donors, sequencing depth was assumed by presence/absence analyses to be roughly uniform.

The PCR used 60 Vbeta and 13 Jbeta primers. TCRdb's table, derived via immunoSEQ multiplex PCR, lists solely in-frame clones and lacks some. This sample has about 170,000 clones; 85% occur once, and the top ten carry more than 2%. The sequence derives from a man aged 18 to 35 in good health and CMV-seropositive. The specimen sequenced was PBMCs. This sequence joins TRBV4-3 and TRBJ1-5, with 8 bases identical to TRBD1. CDR3 loop: CASSPIWQGANQPQHF. CDR3 nucleotide sequence: TGCGCCAGCAGCCCCATATGGCAGGGGGCGAACCAGCCCCAGCATTTT.